Listed below are T cell receptor beta chains from one sample, sequenced in a study of blood T cell repertoires in COVID-19. Some clones are missing from TCRdb's copy, which holds only in-frame ones; the method was immunoSEQ multiplex PCR. The data contain about 330,000 clones, approximately 87% of them singletons. Sequencing was performed on PBMCs or T cells enriched from blood (not recorded which). These receptors originate from a woman aged 25 to 45 who had recovered from COVID-19. Both conserved end residues are part of each CDR3. D genes are given only for firm matches. Part of the rows lack a size; the others show once, few, many or a class for expanded clones.

-	TRBD1	TRBJ1-1	TRBV5-1	CASSLLYRGLTEAFF	TGCGCCAGCAGCTTGTTATACAGGGGGCTGACTGAAGCTTTCTTT
few	-	TRBJ2-7	TRBV27	CASRPWGVHEQYF	TGTGCCAGCAGGCCTTGGGGGGTCCACGAGCAGTACTTC
-	-	TRBJ2-2	TRBV24-1	CATETGQSGELFF	TGTGCCACCGAAACCGGACAGTCCGGGGAGCTGTTTTTT
-	TRBD1	TRBJ1-2	TRBV5-1	CASSGGTGDGYTF	TGCGCCAGCAGCGGAGGGACAGGGGATGGCTACACCTTC
-	-	TRBJ2-5	TRBV18	CASSPNGGLETQYF	TGTGCCAGCTCACCAAACGGGGGGCTGGAGACCCAGTACTTC
-	-	TRBJ1-1	TRBV12-3/TRBV12-4	CASSLVGQGATFF	-
once	-	TRBJ1-1	TRBV6-5	CASSYSITGNTEAFF	TGTGCCAGCAGTTACTCGATAACAGGGAACACTGAAGCTTTCTTT
-	-	TRBJ2-5	TRBV30	CAWSVQQETQYF	TGTGCCTGGAGTGTACAGCAAGAGACCCAGTACTTC
-	TRBD1	TRBJ2-7	TRBV28	CASSIPDRVQQYF	TGTGCCAGCAGTATACCGGACAGGGTACAACAGTACTTC
-	-	TRBJ1-6	TRBV25-1	CASSEGPNSPLHF	TGTGCCAGCAGTGAGGGGCCAAATTCACCCCTCCACTTT
-	-	TRBJ2-7	TRBV27	CASSLSEGSYEQYF	TGTGCCAGCAGTTTATCGGAGGGTTCCTACGAGCAGTACTTC
-	-	TRBJ2-5	TRBV12-3/TRBV12-4	CASSPEDRGTQYF	TGTGCCAGCAGTCCTGAGGACAGAGGGACCCAGTACTTC
-	-	TRBJ1-4	TRBV27	CASSFVATNEKLFF	TGTGCCAGCAGTTTCGTTGCAACTAATGAAAAACTGTTTTTT
-	TRBD1	TRBJ1-4	TRBV4-1	CASNRGNEKLFF	TGCGCCTCAAACAGGGGGAATGAAAAACTGTTTTTT
-	-	TRBJ1-2	TRBV9	CASSVVAGAEANYGYTF	TGTGCCAGCAGCGTAGTGGCGGGGGCGGAAGCTAACTATGGCTACACCTTC
-	TRBD1	TRBJ2-3	TRBV24-1	CATSDWTGGSDTQYF	TGTGCCACCAGTGATTGGACAGGGGGGTCAGATACGCAGTATTTT
-	-	TRBJ2-2	TRBV7-2	CASTLSGWFGELFF	TGTGCCAGCACCCTCTCGGGTTGGTTCGGGGAGCTGTTTTTT
once	-	TRBJ2-7	TRBV5-1	CASSLVPGGTYEQYF	TGCGCCAGCAGCTTGGTTCCAGGAGGAACCTACGAGCAGTACTTC
-	TRBD1	TRBJ1-4	TRBV7-9	CASSSDRVRQEKLFF	TGTGCCAGCAGCTCTGACAGGGTACGGCAAGAAAAACTGTTTTTT
-	TRBD1	TRBJ1-2	TRBV6-2/TRBV6-3	CASRPAPGTDNGYTF	TGTGCCAGCAGGCCTGCCCCCGGGACAGACAATGGCTACACCTTC
-	TRBD1	TRBJ2-3	TRBV5-4	CASSLVTGWSTDTQYF	TGTGCCAGCAGCTTGGTGACAGGGTGGAGCACAGATACGCAGTATTTT
once	TRBD1	TRBJ2-5	TRBV13	CASSSTGDETQYF	TGTGCCAGCAGCTCGACAGGGGATGAGACCCAGTACTTC
-	-	TRBJ1-5	TRBV2	CASSPDSGNQPQHF	TGTGCCAGCAGTCCGGACAGCGGCAATCAGCCCCAGCATTTT
once	TRBD1	TRBJ2-2	TRBV28	CASSGDRASSGELFF	TGTGCCAGCAGTGGGGACAGGGCATCAAGCGGGGAGCTGTTTTTT
few	TRBD1	TRBJ1-6	TRBV30	CACSRSRTGGSYNSPLHF	TGTGCCTGCAGTCGTTCCCGAACAGGGGGCTCCTATAATTCACCCCTCCACTTT
-	-	TRBJ1-4	TRBV4-1	CASSQERGVGKKLFF	TGCGCCAGCAGCCAAGAACGGGGGGTCGGGAAGAAACTGTTTTTT
-	TRBD1	TRBJ2-3	TRBV3-1/TRBV3-2	CASSHNQGVSTDTQYF	TGTGCCAGCAGCCACAACCAGGGGGTCAGCACAGATACGCAGTATTTT
-	-	TRBJ1-4	TRBV7-2	CASSLTGNEKLFF	TGTGCCAGCAGCTTGACGGGTAATGAAAAACTGTTTTTT
-	-	TRBJ1-2	TRBV5-1	CASSLESTDYGYTF	TGCGCCAGCAGCTTGGAATCTACAGACTATGGCTACACCTTC